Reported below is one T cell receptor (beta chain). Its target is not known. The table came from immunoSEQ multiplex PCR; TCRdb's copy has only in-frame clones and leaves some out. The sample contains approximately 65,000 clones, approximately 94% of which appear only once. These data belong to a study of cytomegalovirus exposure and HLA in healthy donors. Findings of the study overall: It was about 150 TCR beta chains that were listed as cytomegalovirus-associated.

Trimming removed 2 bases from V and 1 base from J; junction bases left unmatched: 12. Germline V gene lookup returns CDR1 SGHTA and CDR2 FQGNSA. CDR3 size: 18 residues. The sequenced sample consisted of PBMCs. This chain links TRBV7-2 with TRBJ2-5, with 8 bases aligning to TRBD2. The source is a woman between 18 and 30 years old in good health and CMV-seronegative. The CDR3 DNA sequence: TGTGCCAGCAGCTTATTTGGGATCCTAGCGGGTACCCAAGAGACCCAGTACTTC. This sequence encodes CASSLFGILAGTQETQYF.